The entry that follows covers one T cell receptor (beta chain) sequence. Its antigen is still unknown. These data are taken from a study of siplizumab effects on memory and regulatory T cells. Findings of the study overall: Naive T cells looked more diverse than memory cells and looked like major alloresponse contributors. Of the alloreactive clones, only a minor fraction mapped to unstimulated subsets.

For every sample, about 10^5 TCR templates were assayed. Repertoires were generated with immunoSEQ multiplex PCR, while TCRdb's copy carries only in-frame clones and drops some. This sample has some 120,000 clones, with around 94% found just once. The CDR3 spans 13 residues. Trimming removed 1 base from V and 5 bases from J, with 8 bases in between. Germline V gene lookup returns CDR1 KGHSH and CDR2 LQKENI. Specimen: non-Treg CD4+ T cells sorted from blood. The gene calls are TRBV18 and TRBJ2-5; D remains ambiguous. The receptor comes from a human donor in good health. The CDR3 nucleotides read TGTGCCAGCTCACCACAGGTGAAGGAGACCCAGTACTTC. It yields the protein CASSPQVKETQYF.